This TCR beta chain is drawn from a study of response to subunit inactivated influenza vaccine. Study-level findings and limits: The authors suggested that few new T cells are recruited per seasonal influenza vaccination.

Via MiXCR, TCRdb re-called the RT-PCR reads, giving one row per CDR3 protein. The data contain approximately 530,000 distinct CDR3 sequences, approximately 7.6% of them singletons. A few counts support this clonotype. The antigen is not known. The V end lost 2 bases, the J end lost 4 bases, and 9 bases lay between the germline ends. In germline, CDR1 is WSHSY, CDR2 SAAADI. The CDR3 contains 13 residues. The sequence was collected from a man aged 50 to 69 who received an inactivated influenza vaccine. This sample comprised PBMCs from blood, obtained about 23 months after vaccination. The chain links TRBV10-2 to TRBJ2-7; unclear D gene. The CDR3 protein is CASSEGRKYEQYF. DNA of the CDR3: TGCGCCAGCAGTGAGGGCAGGAAATACGAGCAGTACTTC.